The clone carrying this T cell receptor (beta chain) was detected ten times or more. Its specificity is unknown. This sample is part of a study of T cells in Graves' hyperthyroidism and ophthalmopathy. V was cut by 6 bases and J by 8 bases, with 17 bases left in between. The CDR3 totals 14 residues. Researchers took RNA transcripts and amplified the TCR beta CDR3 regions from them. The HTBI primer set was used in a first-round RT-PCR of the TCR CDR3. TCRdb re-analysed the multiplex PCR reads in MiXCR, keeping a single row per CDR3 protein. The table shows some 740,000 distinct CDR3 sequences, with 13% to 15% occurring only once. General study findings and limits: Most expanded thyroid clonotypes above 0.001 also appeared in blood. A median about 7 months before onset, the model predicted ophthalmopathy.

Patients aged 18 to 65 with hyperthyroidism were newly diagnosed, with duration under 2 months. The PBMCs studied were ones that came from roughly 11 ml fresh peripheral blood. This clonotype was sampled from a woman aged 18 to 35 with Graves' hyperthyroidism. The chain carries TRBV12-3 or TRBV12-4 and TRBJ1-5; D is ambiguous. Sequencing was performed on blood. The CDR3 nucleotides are TGTGCCAGCAGCTTACCCGACAACCGAGAGCCCCAGCATTTT. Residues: CASSLPDNREPQHF.